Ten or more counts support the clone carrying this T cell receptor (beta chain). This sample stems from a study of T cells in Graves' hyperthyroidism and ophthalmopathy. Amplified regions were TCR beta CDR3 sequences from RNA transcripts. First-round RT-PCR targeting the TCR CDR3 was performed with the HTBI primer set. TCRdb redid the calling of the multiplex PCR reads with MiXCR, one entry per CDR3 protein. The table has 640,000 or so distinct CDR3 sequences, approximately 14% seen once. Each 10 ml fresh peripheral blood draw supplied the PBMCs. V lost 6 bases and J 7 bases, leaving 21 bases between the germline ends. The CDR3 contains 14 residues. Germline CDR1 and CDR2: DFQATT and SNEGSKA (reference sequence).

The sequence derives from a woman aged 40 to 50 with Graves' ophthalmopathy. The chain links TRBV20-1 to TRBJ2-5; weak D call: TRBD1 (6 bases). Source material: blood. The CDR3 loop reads CSALTQGSRWTQYF. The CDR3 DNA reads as TGCAGTGCCTTAACACAGGGTTCAAGATGGACCCAGTACTTC.